The entry below describes one T cell receptor (beta chain). This record comes from a study of shared clonotypes between healthy human individuals. Study context: There were three CD4 naive, three CD4 memory, two CD8 naive and one CD8 memory plates per donor.

The germline V and J ends were trimmed by 4 bases and 2 bases, with 10 bases remaining between them. In germline, CDR1 is SGHRS, CDR2 YFSETQ. The CDR3 is 13 residues long. An assay was performed, and its level was deep. Profiling relied on immunoSEQ multiplex PCR, and the TCRdb table lists in-frame clones only, not all of them. The sample holds roughly 2.2 million clones; 80% to 95% are singletons and the top ten take about 0.37%. J is TRBJ2-7 and V is TRBV5-1; D uncertain. The source of this sequence is a man aged 18-30 years in good health. Some clones in this sample may be carry-over from other donors' samples. Sequencing was performed on naive CD4+ T cells from PBMCs. As for subset: CD45RA+ positively selected. Here the CDR3 DNA reads TGCGCCAGCAGCCTCACGGAACCCTACGAGCAGTACTTC. This translates into CASSLTEPYEQYF. Full variable domain (missing parts from reference TRBV5-1 and TRBJ2-7): KAGVTQTPRYLIKTRGQQVTLSCSPISGHRSVSWYQQTPGQGLQFLFEYFSETQRNKGNFPGRFSGRQFSNSRSEMNVSTLELGDSALYLCASSLTEPYEQYFGPGTRLTVT.